Each of the 5 T cell receptor beta chains below was sequenced from the same sample in a study of OX40 agonist ivuxolimab in advanced cancers. TCRdb's copy holds only in-frame clones and misses some; the assay was immunoSEQ multiplex PCR. The repertoire holds fewer than 60,000 clones, roughly nine tenths seen once, with 10% to 15% in the top ten. Sequences were derived from CD4+ or CD8+ T cells sorted from blood, sampled in a trial of the OX40 agonist ivuxolimab. These receptors were collected from an adult with an advanced solid tumor such as melanoma, head and neck, liver or kidney cancer.

The chain combines TRBV15 with TRBJ1-5; no reliable D call. V was clipped by 0 bases and J by 7 bases, with 7 bases between them. Germline V lookup: CDR1 LNHNV, CDR2 YYDKDF (reference sequence). This CDR3 has 13 residues. In nucleotides, the CDR3 is TGTGCCACCAGCAGAGATCGTAGACAGCCCCAGCATTTT. Protein product: CATSRDRRQPQHF.

The chain employs TRBV5-1 and TRBJ2-5; TRBD2 agrees at 15 bases. The CDR3 sequence is 18 residues long. Losses at the gene ends were 0 bases for V and 2 bases for J; bases not matched to a gene: 5. Germline V gives CDR1 SGHRS, CDR2 YFSETQ. CDR3: CASSLVGTSGRPQETQYF. CDR3 in DNA: TGCGCCAGCAGCTTGGTAGGGACTAGCGGGAGGCCACAAGAGACCCAGTACTTC.

The V call is TRBV18, the J call TRBJ1-1; the match to TRBD1 covers 8 bases. J lost 5 bases, V lost 7 bases, and 6 bases had no gene match. Germline lookup yields CDR1 KGHSH and CDR2 LQKENI. CDR3 length equals 13 residues. The CDR3 DNA is TGTGCCAGCTTCCGGACAGGGAAGACTGAAGCTTTCTTT. It yields the protein CASFRTGKTEAFF.

CDR3 region: CAIGVNYEQYF. The CDR3 DNA is TGTGCCATCGGTGTTAACTACGAGCAGTACTTC. V gene TRBV10-3 combines with J gene TRBJ2-7; D uncertain. Germline CDR1 and CDR2: ENHRY and SYGVKD. This CDR3 has 11 amino acids. V lost 8 bases, J lost 3 bases, and 8 bases lay in between.

The chain is built from TRBV10-3 and TRBJ1-4; no clear D gene. The V gene lost 5 bases and the J gene lost 0 bases, with 7 bases spanning the gap. The CDR3 is 14 residues long. The germline CDR1 and CDR2 sequences are ENHRY and SYGVKD. CDR3 sequence reads: CAISSVSTNEKLFF. The CDR3 DNA reads as TGTGCCATCAGTTCAGTGTCAACTAATGAAAAACTGTTTTTT.